This T cell receptor beta chain is drawn from a study of OX40 agonist ivuxolimab in advanced cancers. The table came from immunoSEQ multiplex PCR; TCRdb's copy has only in-frame clones and leaves some out. The repertoire holds about 83,000 clones, with about 81% as singletons. Germline lookup yields CDR1 MNHEY and CDR2 SMNVEV (reference sequence). V shed 0 bases and J 8 bases; nucleotides not matched to a gene: 3. The CDR3 is made up of 14 amino acids. The specimen comprised CD4+ or CD8+ T cells sorted from blood, sampled in a trial of the OX40 agonist ivuxolimab. The genes are TRBV27 and TRBJ2-1; 8 bases are a match to TRBD2. The sequence came from an adult with an advanced solid tumor such as melanoma, head and neck, liver or kidney cancer. DNA for the CDR3: TGTGCCAGCAGTTTATCTTCGGGGGGGTATGAGCAGTTCTTC. This encodes CASSLSSGGYEQFF.